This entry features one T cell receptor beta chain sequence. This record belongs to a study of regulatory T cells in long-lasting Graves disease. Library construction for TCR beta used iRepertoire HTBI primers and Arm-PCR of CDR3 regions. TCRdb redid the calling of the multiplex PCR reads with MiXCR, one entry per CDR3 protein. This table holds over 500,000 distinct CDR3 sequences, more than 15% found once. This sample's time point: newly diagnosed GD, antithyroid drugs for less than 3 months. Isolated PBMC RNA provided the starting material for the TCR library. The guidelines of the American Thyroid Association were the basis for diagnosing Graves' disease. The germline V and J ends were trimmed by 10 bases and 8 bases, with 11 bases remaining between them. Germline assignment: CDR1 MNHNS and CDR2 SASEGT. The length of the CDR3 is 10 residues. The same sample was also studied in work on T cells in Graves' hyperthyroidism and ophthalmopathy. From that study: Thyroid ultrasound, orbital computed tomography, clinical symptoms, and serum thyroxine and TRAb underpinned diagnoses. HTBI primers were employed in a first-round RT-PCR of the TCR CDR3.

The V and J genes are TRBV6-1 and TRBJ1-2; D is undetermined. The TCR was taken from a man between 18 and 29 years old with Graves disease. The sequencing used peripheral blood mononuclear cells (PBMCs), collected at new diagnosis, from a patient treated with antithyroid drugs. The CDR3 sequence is CATTDGGYTF. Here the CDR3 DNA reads TGTGCCACTACCGATGGCGGCTACACCTTC.